Sequencing of this T cell receptor (beta chain) was carried out in a study of T-cell reconstitution after alpha-beta-depleted transplantation in children. This clonotype was seen a few times. CDR3 length equals 16 residues. CDR1 and CDR2 (germline): SEHNR, FQNEAQ (reference sequence). The junction had 8 bases not matched to a gene; V was cut back by 3 bases and J by 7 bases. Unique molecular identifiers were incorporated into the prepared TCRbeta library. TCRdb called the PCR reads again in MiXCR, with one record for every CDR3 protein. The data show about 540,000 distinct CDR3 sequences, around 16% seen once.

The sequence was obtained from a human donor who donated a stem cell graft to a child with acute lymphoblastic leukemia. The chain carries TRBV7-9 and TRBJ2-7, with TRBD2 matching 14 bases. Sequencing used PBMCs from the stem cell graft donor, obtained from the stem cell graft. In DNA form, the CDR3 reads TGTGCCAGCAGCTTTGTGACTAGCGGGAGGGCCGGGGAGCAGTACTTC. It yields the protein CASSFVTSGRAGEQYF.